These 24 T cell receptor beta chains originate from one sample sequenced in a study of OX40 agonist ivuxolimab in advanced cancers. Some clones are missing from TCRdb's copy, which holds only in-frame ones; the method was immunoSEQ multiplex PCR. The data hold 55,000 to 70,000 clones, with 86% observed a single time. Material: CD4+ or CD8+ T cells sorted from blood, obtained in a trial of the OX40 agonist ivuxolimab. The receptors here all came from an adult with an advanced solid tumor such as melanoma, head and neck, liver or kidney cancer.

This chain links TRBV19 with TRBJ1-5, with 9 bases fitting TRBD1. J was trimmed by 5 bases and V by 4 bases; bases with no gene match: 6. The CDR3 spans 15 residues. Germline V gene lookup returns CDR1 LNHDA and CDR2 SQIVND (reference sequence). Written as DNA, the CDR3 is TGTGCCAGTAGTACAGACAGGGGGGGCGATCAGCCCCAGCATTTT. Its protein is CASSTDRGGDQPQHF.

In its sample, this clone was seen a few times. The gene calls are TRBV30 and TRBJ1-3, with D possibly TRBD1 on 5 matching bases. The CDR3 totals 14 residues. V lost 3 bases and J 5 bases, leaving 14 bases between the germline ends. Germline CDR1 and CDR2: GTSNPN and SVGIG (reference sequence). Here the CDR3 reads CAWSGGSGRNTIYF. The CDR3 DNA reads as TGTGCCTGGAGCGGCGGATCAGGGAGAAACACCATATATTTT.

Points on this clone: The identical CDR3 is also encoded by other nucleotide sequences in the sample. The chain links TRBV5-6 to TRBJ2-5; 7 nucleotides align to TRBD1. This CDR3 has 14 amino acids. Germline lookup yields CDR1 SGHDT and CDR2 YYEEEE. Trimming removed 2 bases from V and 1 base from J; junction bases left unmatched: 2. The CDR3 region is CASSFRDSQETQYF. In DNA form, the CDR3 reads TGTGCCAGCAGCTTCCGGGACAGCCAAGAGACCCAGTACTTC. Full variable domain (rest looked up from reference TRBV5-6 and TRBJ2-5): DAGVTQSPTHLIKTRGQQVTLRCSPKSGHDTVSWYQQALGQGPQFIFQYYEEEERQRGNFPDRFSGHQFPNYSSELNVNALLLGDSALYLCASSFRDSQETQYFGPGTRLLVL.

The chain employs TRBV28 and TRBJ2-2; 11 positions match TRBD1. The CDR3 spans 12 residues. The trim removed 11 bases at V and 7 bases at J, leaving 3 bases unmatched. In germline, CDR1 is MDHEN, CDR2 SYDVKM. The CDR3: CAGQGANGELFF. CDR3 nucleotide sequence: TGTGCCGGACAGGGGGCAAACGGGGAGCTGTTTTTT.

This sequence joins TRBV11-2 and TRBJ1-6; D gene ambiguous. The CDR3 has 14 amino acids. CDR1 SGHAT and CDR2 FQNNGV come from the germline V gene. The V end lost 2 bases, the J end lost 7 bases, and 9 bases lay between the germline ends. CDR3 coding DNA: TGTGCCAGCAGCTTATTCATGGGGAATTCACCCCTCCACTTT. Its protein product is CASSLFMGNSPLHF.

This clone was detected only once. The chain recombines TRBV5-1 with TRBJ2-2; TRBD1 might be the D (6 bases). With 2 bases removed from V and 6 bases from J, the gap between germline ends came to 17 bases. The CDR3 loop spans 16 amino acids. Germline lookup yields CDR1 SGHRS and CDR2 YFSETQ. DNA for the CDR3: TGCGCCAGCAGCTTCTCCGGTGCAGGGGCGTCCGGGGAGCTGTTTTTT. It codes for CASSFSGAGASGELFF.

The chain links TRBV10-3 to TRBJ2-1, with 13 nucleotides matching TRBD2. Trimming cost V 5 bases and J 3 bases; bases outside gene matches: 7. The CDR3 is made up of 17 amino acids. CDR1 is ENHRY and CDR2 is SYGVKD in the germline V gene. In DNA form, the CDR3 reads TGTGCCATCAGTTATTCCGGGACTAGCGGGGTCTACAATGAGCAGTTCTTC. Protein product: CAISYSGTSGVYNEQFF.

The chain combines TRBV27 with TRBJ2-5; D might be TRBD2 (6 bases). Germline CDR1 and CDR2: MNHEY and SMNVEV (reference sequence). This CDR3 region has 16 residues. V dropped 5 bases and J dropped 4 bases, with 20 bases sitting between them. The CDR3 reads CASSPRRRGGGETQYF. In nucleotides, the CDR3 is TGTGCCAGCAGTCCCCGAAGGAGGGGAGGAGGAGAGACCCAGTACTTC.

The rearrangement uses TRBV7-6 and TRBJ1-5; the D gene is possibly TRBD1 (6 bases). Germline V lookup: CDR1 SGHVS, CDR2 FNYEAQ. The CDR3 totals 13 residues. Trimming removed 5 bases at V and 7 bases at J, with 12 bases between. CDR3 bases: TGTGCCAGCAGCCCAGGGGTGCAACAGCCCCAGCATTTT. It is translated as CASSPGVQQPQHF.

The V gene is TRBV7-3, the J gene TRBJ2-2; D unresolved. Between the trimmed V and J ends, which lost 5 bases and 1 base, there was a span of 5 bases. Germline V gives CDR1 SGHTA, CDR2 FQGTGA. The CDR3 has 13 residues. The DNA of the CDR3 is TGTGCCAGCAGCCCCATGAACACCGGGGAGCTGTTTTTT. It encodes CASSPMNTGELFF.

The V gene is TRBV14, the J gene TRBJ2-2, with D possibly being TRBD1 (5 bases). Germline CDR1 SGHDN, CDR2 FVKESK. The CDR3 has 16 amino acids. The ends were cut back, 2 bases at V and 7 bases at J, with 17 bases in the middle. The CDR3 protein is CASSQLGLKSGGELFF. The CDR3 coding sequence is TGTGCCAGCAGCCAACTGGGGCTTAAGTCGGGCGGGGAGCTGTTTTTT.

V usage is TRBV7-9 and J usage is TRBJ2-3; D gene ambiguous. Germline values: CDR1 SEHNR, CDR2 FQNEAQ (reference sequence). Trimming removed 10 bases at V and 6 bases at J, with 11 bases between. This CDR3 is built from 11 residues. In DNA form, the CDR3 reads TGTGCCACGATAGAACCGGATACGCAGTATTTT. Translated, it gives CATIEPDTQYF.

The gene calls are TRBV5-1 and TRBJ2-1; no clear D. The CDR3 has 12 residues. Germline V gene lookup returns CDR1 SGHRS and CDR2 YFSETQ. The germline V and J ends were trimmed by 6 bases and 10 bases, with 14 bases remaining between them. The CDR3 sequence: CASTQDLGEQFF. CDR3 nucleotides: TGCGCCAGCACCCAAGACTTGGGGGAGCAGTTCTTC.

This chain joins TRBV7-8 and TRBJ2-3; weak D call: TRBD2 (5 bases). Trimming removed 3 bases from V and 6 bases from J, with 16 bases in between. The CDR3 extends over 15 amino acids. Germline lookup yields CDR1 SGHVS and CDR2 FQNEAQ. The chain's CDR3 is CASSLLTSSPDTQYF. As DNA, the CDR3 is TGTGCCAGCAGCTTGCTTACTAGTTCCCCCGATACGCAGTATTTT.

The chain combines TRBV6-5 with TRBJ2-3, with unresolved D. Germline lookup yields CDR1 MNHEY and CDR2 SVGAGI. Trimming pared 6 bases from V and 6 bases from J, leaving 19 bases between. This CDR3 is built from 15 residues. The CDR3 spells CASSDLGQKGDTQYF. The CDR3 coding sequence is TGTGCCAGCAGCGACCTTGGCCAAAAAGGGGATACGCAGTATTTT.

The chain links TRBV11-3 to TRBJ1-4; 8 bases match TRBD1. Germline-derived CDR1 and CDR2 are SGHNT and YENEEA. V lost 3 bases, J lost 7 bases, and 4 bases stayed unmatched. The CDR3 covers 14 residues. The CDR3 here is CASSFQGAGEKLFF. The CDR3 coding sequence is TGTGCCAGCAGCTTCCAGGGGGCCGGTGAAAAACTGTTTTTT.

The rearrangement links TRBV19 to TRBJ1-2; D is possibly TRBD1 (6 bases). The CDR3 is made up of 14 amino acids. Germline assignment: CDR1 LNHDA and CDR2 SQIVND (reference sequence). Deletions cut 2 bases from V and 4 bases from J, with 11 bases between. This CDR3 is CASSISDRIYGYTF. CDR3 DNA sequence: TGTGCCAGTAGTATATCTGACAGGATCTATGGCTACACCTTC.

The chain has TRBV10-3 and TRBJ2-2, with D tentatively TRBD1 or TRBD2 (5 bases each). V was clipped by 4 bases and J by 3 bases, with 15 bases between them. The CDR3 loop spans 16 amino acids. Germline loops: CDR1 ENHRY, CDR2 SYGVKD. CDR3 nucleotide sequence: TGTGCCATCAGTGTAACCGGGGCGCAGGACACCGGGGAGCTGTTTTTT. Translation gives CAISVTGAQDTGELFF.

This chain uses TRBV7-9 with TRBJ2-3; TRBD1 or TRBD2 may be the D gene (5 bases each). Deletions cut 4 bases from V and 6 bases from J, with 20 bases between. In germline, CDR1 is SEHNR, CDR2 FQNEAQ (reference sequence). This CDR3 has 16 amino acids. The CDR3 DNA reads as TGTGCCAGCAGCTCACCTCGGGACGCCATTCGGGATACGCAGTATTTT. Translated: CASSSPRDAIRDTQYF.

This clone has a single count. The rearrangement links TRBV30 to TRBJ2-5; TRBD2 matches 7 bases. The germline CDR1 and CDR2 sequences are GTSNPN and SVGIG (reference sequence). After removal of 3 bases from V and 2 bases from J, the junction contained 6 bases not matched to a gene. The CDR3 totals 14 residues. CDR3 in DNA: TGTGCCTGGAGCCCGCGAGCGGGACAAGAGACCCAGTACTTC. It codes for CAWSPRAGQETQYF.

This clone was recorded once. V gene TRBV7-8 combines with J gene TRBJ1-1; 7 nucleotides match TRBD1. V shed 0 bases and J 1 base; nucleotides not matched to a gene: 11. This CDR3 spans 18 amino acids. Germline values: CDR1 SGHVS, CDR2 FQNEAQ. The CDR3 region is CASSLADRVFNENTEAFF. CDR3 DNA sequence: TGTGCCAGCAGCTTAGCCGACAGGGTGTTTAATGAGAACACTGAAGCTTTCTTT.

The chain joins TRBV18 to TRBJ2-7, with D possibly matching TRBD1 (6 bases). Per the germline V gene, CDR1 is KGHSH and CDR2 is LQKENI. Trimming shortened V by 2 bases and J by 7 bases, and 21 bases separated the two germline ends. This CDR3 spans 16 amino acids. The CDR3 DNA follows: TGTGCCAGCTCACCAACACAACAAATACAGGGTTTTGAGCAGTACTTC. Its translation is CASSPTQQIQGFEQYF.

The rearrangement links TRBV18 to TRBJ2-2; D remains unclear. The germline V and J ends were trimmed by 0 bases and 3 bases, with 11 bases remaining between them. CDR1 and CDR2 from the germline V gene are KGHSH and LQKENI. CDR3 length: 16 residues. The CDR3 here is CASSPPAGADTGELFF. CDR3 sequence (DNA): TGTGCCAGCTCACCACCAGCAGGCGCGGACACCGGGGAGCTGTTTTTT.

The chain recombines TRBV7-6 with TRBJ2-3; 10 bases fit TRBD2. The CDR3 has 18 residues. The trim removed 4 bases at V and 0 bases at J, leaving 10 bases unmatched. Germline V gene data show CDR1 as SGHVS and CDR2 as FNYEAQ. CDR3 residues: CASSSRTSGYHSTDTQYF. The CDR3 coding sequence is TGTGCCAGCAGCTCCCGGACTAGCGGATACCATAGCACAGATACGCAGTATTTT.